These T cell receptor beta chains were read from a single sample in a study of a mutant IDH1 vaccine in newly diagnosed glioma. Assay used: immunoSEQ multiplex PCR; TCRdb lists only in-frame clones, some missing. This sample has 80,000 to 100,000 clones, with roughly 82% found just once. The specimen comprised PBMCs, sampled from a glioma patient treated with radiotherapy, temozolomide or both. The receptors originated from a man aged 35-49 years with glioma. Some clones in this sample may be carry-over from other donors' samples. CDR3s include the opening cysteine and the closing phenylalanine or tryptophan. Each record gives: CDR3 DNA, CDR3 protein, V gene, clone size, D gene, J gene. D genes are given only for firm matches. Not all rows give a size; the values are once, few, many and, for expanded clones, a class.

CDR3 DNA: TGTGCCAGCAGCTTAATGACACACCAAGAGACCCAGTACTTC
CDR3 protein: CASSLMTHQETQYF
V gene: TRBV7-8
clone size: -
D gene: -
J gene: TRBJ2-5

CDR3 DNA: TGTGCCAGCAGCTCCCCGGGGAGGGCCCAGTACTTC
CDR3 protein: CASSSPGRAQYF
V gene: TRBV11-2
clone size: few
D gene: TRBD2
J gene: TRBJ2-5

CDR3 DNA: TGTGCCAGCAGCCAAGATTCAGGTGGAGCTTTCTTT
CDR3 protein: CASSQDSGGAFF
V gene: TRBV14
clone size: -
D gene: -
J gene: TRBJ1-1

CDR3 DNA: TGCGCCAGCAGCCAAGATTGGATCCCCGGGGGCGGAACCATATATTTT
CDR3 protein: CASSQDWIPGGGTIYF
V gene: TRBV4-1
clone size: -
D gene: -
J gene: TRBJ1-3

CDR3 DNA: TGTGCCTGGCATAGGACAGGGGGAGGCGAGCAGTACTTC
CDR3 protein: CAWHRTGGGEQYF
V gene: TRBV30
clone size: once
D gene: TRBD1
J gene: TRBJ2-7

CDR3 DNA: TGTGCCAGCAGCGTGGACAGGGGAGCCTCCTACGAGCAGTACTTC
CDR3 protein: CASSVDRGASYEQYF
V gene: TRBV5-4
clone size: -
D gene: TRBD1
J gene: TRBJ2-7

CDR3 DNA: TGTGCCAGCAGCTTGGCAGGGGCCAGGAGCACAGATACGCAGTATTTT
CDR3 protein: CASSLAGARSTDTQYF
V gene: TRBV5-4
clone size: -
D gene: -
J gene: TRBJ2-3

CDR3 DNA: TGTGCCAGCAGCGTAGGGGGTGGGTGGACTGAAGCTTTCTTT
CDR3 protein: CASSVGGGWTEAFF
V gene: TRBV5-4
clone size: -
D gene: -
J gene: TRBJ1-1

CDR3 DNA: TGTGCCAGCAGCTCCGGGACACCGAACACTGAAGCTTTCTTT
CDR3 protein: CASSSGTPNTEAFF
V gene: TRBV2
clone size: few
D gene: -
J gene: TRBJ1-1

CDR3 DNA: TGTGCCAGCTCACCACCAAGCGTCTACGAGCAGTACTTC
CDR3 protein: CASSPPSVYEQYF
V gene: TRBV18
clone size: once
D gene: -
J gene: TRBJ2-7

CDR3 DNA: TGCGCCAGCAGCTTGGCCGGGGGGGATTGGGGGCGCAATGAGCAGTTCTTC
CDR3 protein: CASSLAGGDWGRNEQFF
V gene: TRBV5-1
clone size: -
D gene: TRBD2
J gene: TRBJ2-1

CDR3 DNA: TGTGCCAGCACCGGGGGTGGCAGTTCCTTCTATGGCTACACCTTC
CDR3 protein: CASTGGGSSFYGYTF
V gene: TRBV2
clone size: -
D gene: -
J gene: TRBJ1-2

CDR3 DNA: TGTGCCAGCAACCTAGCGGGGGGGCTTAGCACAGATACGCAGTATTTT
CDR3 protein: CASNLAGGLSTDTQYF
V gene: TRBV7-9
clone size: -
D gene: TRBD2
J gene: TRBJ2-3

CDR3 DNA: TGCGCCTCCAAGGGGGGGGCGCTTAATGAAAAACTGTTTTTT
CDR3 protein: CASKGGALNEKLFF
V gene: TRBV5-1
clone size: -
D gene: -
J gene: TRBJ1-4

CDR3 DNA: TGTGCCAGCAGTTCCTCCGGGACAGGGGTCTATGGCTACACCTTC
CDR3 protein: CASSSSGTGVYGYTF
V gene: TRBV6-6
clone size: -
D gene: TRBD1
J gene: TRBJ1-2

CDR3 DNA: TGTGCCAGCAGTGAACTCGGATCCGGGGAGCTGTTTTTT
CDR3 protein: CASSELGSGELFF
V gene: TRBV6-1
clone size: -
D gene: -
J gene: TRBJ2-2

CDR3 DNA: TGTGCCAGCAGCCAAGATGAGGGGCAGTGGGGGACTGAAGCTTTCTTT
CDR3 protein: CASSQDEGQWGTEAFF
V gene: TRBV4-2
clone size: -
D gene: -
J gene: TRBJ1-1

CDR3 DNA: TGTGCCAGCAGTTTATGGGGCGGGGGGGCCTCTGGGGCCAACGTCCTGACTTTC
CDR3 protein: CASSLWGGGASGANVLTF
V gene: TRBV27
clone size: -
D gene: TRBD2
J gene: TRBJ2-6

CDR3 DNA: TGTGCCAGCTCCAGCATTCCCGCGGGGCTCCAAGAGACCCAGTACTTC
CDR3 protein: CASSSIPAGLQETQYF
V gene: TRBV7-2
clone size: -
D gene: -
J gene: TRBJ2-5

CDR3 DNA: TGTGCCAGCAGCTTGCAGGGACAGATCACCTACGAGCAGTACTTC
CDR3 protein: CASSLQGQITYEQYF
V gene: TRBV5-6
clone size: -
D gene: TRBD1
J gene: TRBJ2-7

CDR3 DNA: TGCGCCAGCAGCCAAGGGACAGGGCCCTTCTACGAGCAGTACTTC
CDR3 protein: CASSQGTGPFYEQYF
V gene: TRBV4-1
clone size: -
D gene: TRBD1
J gene: TRBJ2-7

CDR3 DNA: TGTGCCAGTAGTATGGGGGGCAGGGATAATTCACCCCTCCACTTT
CDR3 protein: CASSMGGRDNSPLHF
V gene: TRBV19
clone size: -
D gene: -
J gene: TRBJ1-6

CDR3 DNA: TGCGCCAGCAGCCAAGGGGCGGAGAACTATGGCTACACCTTC
CDR3 protein: CASSQGAENYGYTF
V gene: TRBV4-1
clone size: -
D gene: -
J gene: TRBJ1-2

CDR3 DNA: TGTGCCATCAGTTTGAGGGGTTTTGACAATTCACCCCTCCACTTT
CDR3 protein: CAISLRGFDNSPLHF
V gene: TRBV10-3
clone size: -
D gene: -
J gene: TRBJ1-6

CDR3 DNA: TGCAGCGTTGAAGATTGGGCGGGGGGGGACAGGTCCTCCTACGAGCAGTACTTC
CDR3 protein: CSVEDWAGGDRSSYEQYF
V gene: TRBV29-1
clone size: -
D gene: -
J gene: TRBJ2-7

CDR3 DNA: TGTGCCAGCAGTGGGTGGGGGGCCGGGGAGCTGTTTTTT
CDR3 protein: CASSGWGAGELFF
V gene: TRBV2
clone size: -
D gene: -
J gene: TRBJ2-2

CDR3 DNA: TGTGCCAGCAGTCCTGGGACAGAGCTAGAGACCCAGTACTTC
CDR3 protein: CASSPGTELETQYF
V gene: TRBV2
clone size: once
D gene: TRBD1
J gene: TRBJ2-5

CDR3 DNA: TGTGCCAGCAGTGAAGCGGGAAGCGGGGGTCGGTCCTACGAGCAGTACTTC
CDR3 protein: CASSEAGSGGRSYEQYF
V gene: TRBV6-1
clone size: once
D gene: TRBD2
J gene: TRBJ2-7

CDR3 DNA: TGTGCCAGCTCCAACCCCGGGACCCGGTCACAATCTGGAAACACCATATATTTT
CDR3 protein: CASSNPGTRSQSGNTIYF
V gene: TRBV2
clone size: -
D gene: -
J gene: TRBJ1-3

CDR3 DNA: TGTGCCAGCAGTGAATTCAGGGGAGATACGCAGTATTTT
CDR3 protein: CASSEFRGDTQYF
V gene: TRBV2
clone size: -
D gene: -
J gene: TRBJ2-3

CDR3 DNA: TGTGCCATCAGTGTAGAGATTAATAATTCACCCCTCCACTTT
CDR3 protein: CAISVEINNSPLHF
V gene: TRBV10-3
clone size: -
D gene: -
J gene: TRBJ1-6

CDR3 DNA: TGCGCCAGCAGCTTCGGGGGGTCGGACTATGGCTACACCTTC
CDR3 protein: CASSFGGSDYGYTF
V gene: TRBV5-1
clone size: -
D gene: -
J gene: TRBJ1-2

CDR3 DNA: TGTGCCAGCAGCCGGGGGGGGAGCGGGGAGCTGTTTTTT
CDR3 protein: CASSRGGSGELFF
V gene: TRBV7-3
clone size: -
D gene: TRBD2
J gene: TRBJ2-2

CDR3 DNA: TGCGCCAGCAGCGTACGGACAGGAGCCCGTAGGGAGACCCAGTACTTC
CDR3 protein: CASSVRTGARRETQYF
V gene: TRBV5-1
clone size: -
D gene: TRBD1
J gene: TRBJ2-5

CDR3 DNA: TGTGCCAGCAGCGTCCGGGACAGGGGCCCCTCACCCCTCCACTTT
CDR3 protein: CASSVRDRGPSPLHF
V gene: TRBV9
clone size: -
D gene: TRBD1
J gene: TRBJ1-6

CDR3 DNA: TGCGCCAGCAGCCAAGGCGGTGGACAAAACACAGATACGCAGTATTTT
CDR3 protein: CASSQGGGQNTDTQYF
V gene: TRBV4-1
clone size: once
D gene: -
J gene: TRBJ2-3

CDR3 DNA: TGCGCCAGCAGCCAATCAGGGACAGATACCTACGAGCAGTACTTC
CDR3 protein: CASSQSGTDTYEQYF
V gene: TRBV4-1
clone size: -
D gene: TRBD1
J gene: TRBJ2-7

CDR3 DNA: TGCGCCAGCAGCTTGGATCGGACAGGGGGAGAGACCCAGTACTTC
CDR3 protein: CASSLDRTGGETQYF
V gene: TRBV5-1
clone size: -
D gene: TRBD1
J gene: TRBJ2-5

CDR3 DNA: TGTGCCAGCAGTGAATTGAGCCAACCGGGTGGCTACACCTTC
CDR3 protein: CASSELSQPGGYTF
V gene: TRBV6-1
clone size: once
D gene: -
J gene: TRBJ1-2

CDR3 DNA: TGTGCCACCAGCAGAGATAAAGGGGGACAGTCTATCTCCTACGAGCAGTACTTC
CDR3 protein: CATSRDKGGQSISYEQYF
V gene: TRBV15
clone size: once
D gene: TRBD1
J gene: TRBJ2-7

CDR3 DNA: TGTGCCAGCAGCGTAGGGGGGACAGCTTACGAGCAGTACTTC
CDR3 protein: CASSVGGTAYEQYF
V gene: TRBV9
clone size: once
D gene: TRBD1
J gene: TRBJ2-7

CDR3 DNA: TGTGCCAGCAGCTTGGAGGACGGCGATACGCAGTATTTT
CDR3 protein: CASSLEDGDTQYF
V gene: TRBV5-4
clone size: -
D gene: -
J gene: TRBJ2-3

CDR3 DNA: TGTGCCACCAGCAGAGCTGAAGAAGCTCAGCCCCAGCATTTT
CDR3 protein: CATSRAEEAQPQHF
V gene: TRBV15
clone size: -
D gene: -
J gene: TRBJ1-5

CDR3 DNA: TGTGCCTGGAGTGCGGGGCATAAGGCTAACTATGGCTACACCTTC
CDR3 protein: CAWSAGHKANYGYTF
V gene: TRBV30
clone size: -
D gene: -
J gene: TRBJ1-2

CDR3 DNA: TGTGCCAGCAGCCGTCAGGAGACCCAGTACTTC
CDR3 protein: CASSRQETQYF
V gene: TRBV7-8
clone size: -
D gene: -
J gene: TRBJ2-5

CDR3 DNA: TGCGCCAGCAGCCAAGACCCCCGCCCGTACCCCAACAATGAGCAGTTCTTC
CDR3 protein: CASSQDPRPYPNNEQFF
V gene: TRBV4-1
clone size: -
D gene: -
J gene: TRBJ2-1

CDR3 DNA: TGCGCCAGCAGCCAACCCACAGGGGTTAGGGAATCACCCCTCCACTTT
CDR3 protein: CASSQPTGVRESPLHF
V gene: TRBV4-1
clone size: -
D gene: TRBD1
J gene: TRBJ1-6

CDR3 DNA: TGTGCCAGCAGGGCAGGACTCTCCGCTGGAAACACCATATATTTT
CDR3 protein: CASRAGLSAGNTIYF
V gene: TRBV6-5
clone size: -
D gene: -
J gene: TRBJ1-3

CDR3 DNA: TGTGCCAGCAGCCAAGACGGGACATATGGCTACACCTTC
CDR3 protein: CASSQDGTYGYTF
V gene: TRBV14
clone size: -
D gene: -
J gene: TRBJ1-2

CDR3 DNA: TGCGCCAGCAGTGACGGCGGTTCTAATGAAAAACTGTTTTTT
CDR3 protein: CASSDGGSNEKLFF
V gene: TRBV10-1
clone size: -
D gene: -
J gene: TRBJ1-4

CDR3 DNA: TGTGCCAGCAGTAATACAGGGTCGGGTCAGCCCCAGCATTTT
CDR3 protein: CASSNTGSGQPQHF
V gene: TRBV27
clone size: -
D gene: -
J gene: TRBJ1-5

CDR3 DNA: TGTGCCAGCAGCCCCCCCGGGGCTGGGGCCAACGTCCTGACTTTC
CDR3 protein: CASSPPGAGANVLTF
V gene: TRBV5-6
clone size: -
D gene: -
J gene: TRBJ2-6

CDR3 DNA: TGCGCCAGCAGCTTCGGACCCCAGGGAACTGGAAACACCATATATTTT
CDR3 protein: CASSFGPQGTGNTIYF
V gene: TRBV5-1
clone size: -
D gene: -
J gene: TRBJ1-3

CDR3 DNA: TGTGCCATCAGAGCAGGTCTCTCTGGAAACACCATATATTTT
CDR3 protein: CAIRAGLSGNTIYF
V gene: TRBV10-3
clone size: once
D gene: -
J gene: TRBJ1-3

CDR3 DNA: TGTGCCAGCAGCGGACAGGGTAACTATGGCTACACCTTC
CDR3 protein: CASSGQGNYGYTF
V gene: TRBV2
clone size: -
D gene: TRBD1
J gene: TRBJ1-2

CDR3 DNA: TGCAGCGTGTTGACGGGCTCTGGAAACACCATATATTTT
CDR3 protein: CSVLTGSGNTIYF
V gene: TRBV29-1
clone size: few
D gene: -
J gene: TRBJ1-3

CDR3 DNA: TGCGCCAGCAGCCCAAGACAGGGAAGTAGCTATGGCTACACCTTC
CDR3 protein: CASSPRQGSSYGYTF
V gene: TRBV4-1
clone size: -
D gene: TRBD1
J gene: TRBJ1-2

CDR3 DNA: TGTGCCAGTAGGGGTACAGGGAGCTATGGCTACACCTTC
CDR3 protein: CASRGTGSYGYTF
V gene: TRBV19
clone size: many
D gene: -
J gene: TRBJ1-2

CDR3 DNA: TGTGCCAGCAGCCCCAGACACGTCACAGATACGCAGTATTTT
CDR3 protein: CASSPRHVTDTQYF
V gene: TRBV5-8
clone size: -
D gene: -
J gene: TRBJ2-3

CDR3 DNA: TGTGCCACCAGCCTGGGACAGATGAACACTGAAGCTTTCTTT
CDR3 protein: CATSLGQMNTEAFF
V gene: TRBV15
clone size: few
D gene: TRBD1
J gene: TRBJ1-1